This TCR beta chain derives from a study of graft-versus-host responses after intestinal transplantation. Using immunoSEQ multiplex PCR, the repertoire was profiled, and TCRdb retains in-frame clones only, with some absent. Of roughly 80,000 clones listed, over 80% are singletons. V was clipped by 4 bases and J by 0 bases, with 11 bases between them. CDR1 is SGHRS, CDR2 YFSETQ, per germline. CDR3 length equals 16 residues. The source of this sequence is a human patient who received an intestinal transplant, so some T cells may come from the graft donor. The J gene is TRBJ1-6, the V gene TRBV5-1; no clear D gene. Here the sequenced sample was PBMCs, taken 98 days after intestinal transplantation. The CDR3 nucleotides read TGCGCCAGCAGCCGGACGGGGAGCTCCTATAATTCACCCCTCCACTTT. It is translated as CASSRTGSSYNSPLHF.